The 29 T cell receptor beta chains presented below share a single source sample, sequenced in a study of blood T cell repertoires in COVID-19. TCRdb's copy holds only in-frame clones and misses some; the assay was immunoSEQ multiplex PCR. The table has 120,000 or so clones, approximately 71% seen once. Sequenced material: peripheral blood. These receptors came from a woman in her 70s with acute or convalescent COVID-19.

This clone occurred once. V usage is TRBV10-2 and J usage is TRBJ1-5, with a tentative D call TRBD1 (5 bases). The CDR3 consists of 14 residues. From germline, CDR1 is WSHSY and CDR2 SAAADI. Trimming removed 2 bases at V and 4 bases at J, with 9 bases between. CDR3 sequence reads: CASSEMGPNQPQHF. CDR3 nucleotides: TGCGCCAGCAGTGAGATGGGGCCTAATCAGCCCCAGCATTTT.

Regarding this clone: Other DNA sequences in the same sample also yield this CDR3. This rearrangement joins TRBV19 to TRBJ1-5; 10 positions agree with TRBD1. The germline CDR1 and CDR2 sequences are LNHDA and SQIVND (reference sequence). V shed 0 bases, J shed 5 bases, and the junction held 1 base outside the gene matches. The CDR3 consists of 15 residues. CDR3 DNA: TGTGCCAGTAGTATAGAGGGACAGGGGCATCAGCCCCAGCATTTT. It yields the protein CASSIEGQGHQPQHF.

This clone showed up just a few times. CDR3 sequence: CASSGQSNQPQHF. CDR3 DNA sequence: TGCGCCAGCAGTGGTCAGAGCAATCAGCCCCAGCATTTT. The V call is TRBV10-2, the J call TRBJ1-5; D remains unclear. Between the trimmed V and J ends, which lost 4 bases and 1 base, there was a span of 5 bases. Germline CDR1 WSHSY, CDR2 SAAADI. This CDR3 has 13 amino acids.

To note about this clone: One end of the junction fails to match germline, which may point to a read error. The CDR3 sequence: CASSKRGTAANQETQYF. CDR3 DNA: TGTGCCAGCAGTAAGAGGGGGACAGCGGCGAACCAAGAGACCCAGTACTTC. This rearrangement joins TRBV19 to TRBJ2-5; 7 bases match TRBD1. The CDR3 is 17 residues long. CDR1 is LNHDA, CDR2 SQIVND, per germline (reference sequence).

This chain links TRBV12-3 or TRBV12-4 with TRBJ1-4; D uncertain. The CDR3 is 13 residues long. Trimming stripped 5 bases from V and 7 bases from J, with 11 bases between. The CDR3 region is CASSPLVAEKLFF. The CDR3 DNA sequence: TGTGCCAGCAGTCCCCTGGTGGCTGAAAAACTGTTTTTT.

The rearrangement joins TRBV7-6 to TRBJ2-1; maybe TRBD2 (5 bases). The CDR3 spans 15 residues. CDR1 and CDR2 (germline): SGHVS, FNYEAQ. V was shortened by 0 bases and J by 0 bases, with 6 bases between the two germline ends. In nucleotides, the CDR3 is TGTGCCAGCAGCTTAGCCCGGGGCTCCTACAATGAGCAGTTCTTC. Amino acids: CASSLARGSYNEQFF.

J is TRBJ1-5 and V is TRBV7-2; D remains unclear. The CDR3 sequence is 13 residues long. V gave up 3 bases and J gave up 4 bases, with 7 bases separating them. CDR1 and CDR2 (germline): SGHTA, FQGNSA. This CDR3 is CASSFQQNQPQHF. CDR3 nucleotide sequence: TGTGCCAGCAGCTTTCAACAAAATCAGCCCCAGCATTTT.

This clone was picked up a small number of times. V is TRBV7-7 and J is TRBJ2-5; TRBD1 matches 7 bases. V lost 1 base, J lost 5 bases, and 7 bases stayed unmatched. Germline values: CDR1 SSHAT, CDR2 FNYEAQ (reference sequence). The CDR3 loop spans 15 amino acids. CDR3 in amino acids: CASSLGQGMLETQYF. The CDR3 coding sequence is TGTGCCAGCAGCTTAGGACAGGGAATGTTGGAGACCCAGTACTTC.

The chain carries TRBV12-3 or TRBV12-4 and TRBJ1-1; no clear D gene. Deletions cut 2 bases from V and 5 bases from J, with 9 bases between. The CDR3 totals 13 residues. In DNA form, the CDR3 reads TGTGCCAGCAGTTTATTAACGGGGACTGAAGCTTTCTTT. This encodes CASSLLTGTEAFF.

The rearrangement joins TRBV6-5 to TRBJ2-5, with a tentative D call TRBD2 (6 bases). Per germline, CDR1 MNHEY and CDR2 SVGAGI. The CDR3 has 13 amino acids. Trimming took 5 bases from V and 5 from J, leaving 12 bases between them. CDR3 in DNA: TGTGCCAGCAGTCGTGGGGGAGGCGAGACCCAGTACTTC. Translating gives CASSRGGGETQYF.

The gene calls are TRBV5-1 and TRBJ2-7; weak D call: TRBD2 (5 bases). V was shortened by 3 bases and J by 0 bases, with 10 bases between the two germline ends. CDR3 length equals 14 residues. CDR1 and CDR2 (germline): SGHRS, YFSETQ. CDR3 residues: CASSSSGVSYEQYF. The CDR3 DNA follows: TGCGCCAGCAGCTCCTCCGGGGTCTCCTACGAGCAGTACTTC.

This clone has only a few counts. The V and J genes are TRBV19 and TRBJ2-5; 15 nucleotides match TRBD2. CDR1 and CDR2 (germline): LNHDA, SQIVND (reference sequence). The CDR3 totals 16 residues. J was trimmed by 3 bases and V by 7 bases; bases with no gene match: 6. CDR3 sequence: CASTGLAGGPEETQYF. The CDR3, as DNA: TGTGCCAGTACAGGACTAGCGGGAGGGCCGGAAGAGACCCAGTACTTC. Supplemented by reference TRBV19 and TRBJ2-5, the full variable domain reads DGGITQSPKYLFRKEGQNVTLSCEQNLNHDAMYWYRQDPGQGLRLIYYSQIVNDFQKGDIAEGYSVSREKKESFPLTVTSAQKNPTAFYLCASTGLAGGPEETQYFGPGTRLLVL.

V is TRBV28 and J is TRBJ2-3; 8 nucleotides line up with TRBD1. Germline assignment: CDR1 MDHEN and CDR2 SYDVKM. The CDR3 has 16 residues. V trimming: 4 bases; J trimming: 2 bases; junction bases outside the gene matches: 8. The CDR3 region has the DNA TGTGCCAGCAGTTCCCCGACAGGGGTTGTCACAGATACGCAGTATTTT. Protein: CASSSPTGVVTDTQYF.

The chain couples TRBV5-4 to TRBJ2-1, with 13 bases aligning to TRBD2. Germline V gene sequence: CDR1 SGHNT, CDR2 YYREEE (reference sequence). The V and J ends lost 3 bases and 4 bases, in that order; junction bases with no gene match: 7. CDR3 length: 17 amino acids. CDR3 DNA: TGTGCCAGCAGCTCTCAACTAGCGGGGGGGCTTTACAATGAGCAGTTCTTC. It codes for CASSSQLAGGLYNEQFF.

The CDR3 is CASSQGLGDPYEQYF. The DNA of the CDR3 is TGTGCCAGCAGCCAGGGACTAGGGGACCCCTACGAGCAGTACTTC. This chain uses TRBV4-2 with TRBJ2-7; 8 positions match TRBD2. Germline assignment: CDR1 LGHNA and CDR2 YNFKEQ. CDR3 length: 15 amino acids. The ends lost 3 bases at V and 2 bases at J; junction bases unmatched: 6.

The CDR3: CASSHRGSGGFTDTQYF. Here the CDR3 DNA reads TGTGCCAGCAGCCATAGGGGGTCGGGGGGCTTCACAGATACGCAGTATTTT. This chain links TRBV3-1 (or the pseudogene TRBV3-2) with TRBJ2-3; perhaps TRBD2 as D (7 bases). The germline V and J ends were trimmed by 3 bases and 2 bases, with 18 bases remaining between them. The CDR3 loop spans 17 amino acids. The germline V gene encodes CDR1 LGHDT and CDR2 YNNKEL (reference sequence).

This rearrangement joins TRBV6-5 to TRBJ1-1; D not certain. The CDR3 runs 15 residues. V gave up 0 bases and J gave up 2 bases, with 10 bases separating them. CDR1 MNHEY and CDR2 SVGAGI come from the germline V gene. The CDR3 reads CASSYSTSHNTEAFF. The CDR3 DNA reads as TGTGCCAGCAGTTACTCCACCAGTCACAACACTGAAGCTTTCTTT.

In its sample, this clone was seen a few times. This chain connects TRBV24-1 to TRBJ1-2, with TRBD1 as a possible D gene (5 bases). Germline CDR1 reads KGHDR; CDR2 reads SFDVKD. Trimming took off 4 bases at V and 0 bases at J, with 8 bases between the two ends. The CDR3 has 14 residues. The CDR3 sequence is CATSEPTANYGYTF. The CDR3 DNA follows: TGTGCCACCAGTGAGCCGACAGCTAACTATGGCTACACCTTC.

The chain has TRBV18 and TRBJ2-2, with D possibly being TRBD2 (7 bases). The germline V gene has CDR1 KGHSH and CDR2 LQKENI. Trimming cost V 3 bases and J 0 bases, with 11 bases left between them. CDR3 length equals 16 residues. The DNA for the CDR3 is TGTGCCAGCTCACCCCGGGGGGCGTCGAACACCGGGGAGCTGTTTTTT. It is translated as CASSPRGASNTGELFF.

The genes are TRBV10-3 and TRBJ2-7, with a possible D match to TRBD1 (5 bases). The CDR3 is 13 residues long. Germline V gives CDR1 ENHRY, CDR2 SYGVKD. V lost 7 bases, J lost 3 bases, and 13 bases lay in between. The CDR3, as DNA: TGTGCCATCAACCCGGACAACAACTACGAGCAGTACTTC. Amino acids: CAINPDNNYEQYF.

The V and J genes are TRBV28 and TRBJ1-5, with TRBD1 matching 12 bases. The J segment lost 11 bases and the V segment lost 3 bases, leaving 5 bases of the junction unmatched. CDR1 and CDR2 (germline): MDHEN, SYDVKM. This CDR3 has 14 amino acids. This CDR3 is CASSFGTGGPSQHF. The CDR3 nucleotides read TGTGCCAGCAGTTTTGGGACAGGGGGCCCGTCCCAGCATTTT.

This clone was seen more than once but under ten times. This rearrangement joins TRBV5-5 to TRBJ1-4; no definite D call. The CDR3 runs 12 residues. V was trimmed by 4 bases and J by 7 bases, leaving 8 bases between them. CDR1 is SGHKS and CDR2 is YYEKEE in the germline V gene (reference sequence). This CDR3 is CASSAVSEKLFF. The CDR3, as DNA: TGTGCCAGCAGCGCCGTCAGTGAAAAACTGTTTTTT.

CDR3 in DNA: TGCAGCGTTCGAGGAGACAGACCCTCAGGCGAGCAGTACTTC. It codes for CSVRGDRPSGEQYF. The rearrangement links TRBV29-1 to TRBJ2-7; TRBD1 is a possible D gene (5 bases). Germline V gene lookup returns CDR1 SQVTM and CDR2 ANQGSEA. V was shortened by 5 bases and J by 6 bases, with 20 bases between the two germline ends. The CDR3 spans 14 residues.

This chain joins TRBV12-5 and TRBJ2-7; 9 nucleotides line up with TRBD1. After removal of 5 bases from V and 7 bases from J, the junction contained 9 bases not matched to a gene. This CDR3 has 14 residues. Germline V gene lookup returns CDR1 LGHNT and CDR2 FRNRAP. CDR3 bases: TGTGCTAGTGGTCCGTGGGACAGGGATTCAGAGCAGTACTTC. Encoded protein: CASGPWDRDSEQYF.

V gene TRBV4-3 combines with J gene TRBJ1-4, with D maybe TRBD1 (6 bases). The germline gives CDR1 LGHNA, CDR2 YSLEER. Trimming shortened V by 3 bases and J by 6 bases, and 14 bases separated the two germline ends. The CDR3 runs to 15 residues. The chain's CDR3 is CASSQDGGAHEKLFF. The CDR3 region has the DNA TGCGCCAGCAGCCAGGATGGGGGGGCGCATGAAAAACTGTTTTTT.

The CDR3 sequence is CASSQGTFTSQFF. The CDR3 nucleotides are TGTGCCAGCAGCCAGGGGACTTTCACATCACAGTTCTTC. The chain employs TRBV14 and TRBJ2-1; possibly TRBD2 for D (6 bases). Germline V lookup: CDR1 SGHDN, CDR2 FVKESK. CDR3 length: 13 amino acids. V was clipped by 3 bases and J by 13 bases, with 16 bases between them.

This chain connects TRBV7-6 to TRBJ1-2, with TRBD1 matching 7 bases. Germline values: CDR1 SGHVS, CDR2 FNYEAQ. The CDR3 has 15 residues. Germline trimming cut 1 base from V and 4 bases from J; bases unmatched to any gene: 6. The DNA of the CDR3 is TGTGCCAGCAGCTTAGGACTGAACAGGGGCTATGGCTACACCTTC. Protein sequence: CASSLGLNRGYGYTF.

The V gene is TRBV5-1, the J gene TRBJ1-4, with 9 bases aligning to TRBD1. The CDR3 contains 16 residues. Germline V gene sequence: CDR1 SGHRS, CDR2 YFSETQ. Trimming removed 4 bases from V and 4 bases from J; junction bases left unmatched: 8. Written as DNA, the CDR3 is TGCGCCAGCAGCCCTAGATCGACAGGGGGTAATGAAAAACTGTTTTTT. Translation gives CASSPRSTGGNEKLFF.

V gene TRBV7-3 combines with J gene TRBJ2-7, with D perhaps TRBD1 (6 bases). V was pared by 4 bases and J by 0 bases, with 13 bases between. This CDR3 is built from 15 residues. Germline lookup yields CDR1 SGHTA and CDR2 FQGTGA. CDR3 nucleotide sequence: TGTGCCAGCAGCTCGACCCGGGACACCTCCTACGAGCAGTACTTC. Translation gives CASSSTRDTSYEQYF.